Following are 31 T cell receptor beta chains from one sample sequenced in a study of blood T cell repertoires in COVID-19 (dated by TCRdb to 2020 to 2022). The library was produced with the immunoSEQ multiplex PCR assay. TCRdb took this table from immuneACCESS and kept in-frame rearrangements with V and J called. Such tables lack part of the clones; where checked against another copy, unresolved V genes explain under half of the gap, and the rest is unexplained. The sample records fewer than 250,000 clones, approximately 84% of which are singletons. 5% to 6.5% of the sample comes from the top ten. Material: peripheral blood. The origin of the receptors is a woman in her seventies with active or convalescent COVID-19.

The V call is TRBV2, the J call TRBJ2-4; tentatively, D is TRBD1 (6 bases). The germline CDR1 and CDR2 sequences are SNHLY and FYNNEI. Trimming stripped 6 bases from V and 4 bases from J, with 10 bases between. CDR3 length equals 13 residues. The CDR3 loop is CASRRTEKNIQYF. CDR3 in DNA: TGTGCCAGCAGGAGGACAGAGAAAAACATTCAGTACTTC. Supplemented by reference TRBV2 and TRBJ2-4, the full variable domain reads EPEVTQTPSHQVTQMGQEVILRCVPISNHLYFYWYRQILGQKVEFLVSFYNNEISEKSEIFDDQFSVERPDGSNFTLKIRSTKLEDSAMYFCASRRTEKNIQYFGAGTRLSVL.

This chain connects TRBV4-2 to TRBJ2-7; TRBD1 is a possible D gene (5 bases). Germline CDR1 reads LGHNA; CDR2 reads YNFKEQ. This CDR3 region has 13 residues. V gave up 1 base and J gave up 3 bases, with 7 bases separating them. CDR3 residues: CASSQGQHYEQYF. In nucleotides, the CDR3 is TGTGCCAGCAGCCAAGGACAGCACTACGAGCAGTACTTC.

This chain connects TRBV18 to TRBJ2-2; 8 nucleotides agree with TRBD2. CDR3 length: 16 residues. Germline V gene lookup returns CDR1 KGHSH and CDR2 LQKENI. V lost 1 base to trimming and J lost 0 bases; unmatched junction nucleotides: 1. The chain's CDR3 is CASSPRLATNTGELFF. The CDR3 DNA sequence: TGTGCCAGCTCACCACGACTAGCGACGAACACCGGGGAGCTGTTTTTT.

The chain uses TRBV14 and TRBJ2-1; D might be TRBD1 (5 bases). The CDR3 is made up of 15 amino acids. V was clipped by 4 bases and J by 4 bases, with 14 bases between them. Germline CDR1 and CDR2: SGHDN and FVKESK. The CDR3: CASSLGAGPYNEQFF. In nucleotides, the CDR3 is TGTGCCAGCAGCCTTGGGGCAGGACCGTACAATGAGCAGTTCTTC.

This chain uses TRBV11-3 with TRBJ2-2, with D hard to call. The V gene lost 3 bases and the J gene lost 7 bases, with 6 bases spanning the gap. This CDR3 spans 12 amino acids. CDR1 SGHNT and CDR2 YENEEA come from the germline V gene. The CDR3 DNA sequence: TGTGCCAGCAGCTTCACCGGCGGGGAGCTGTTTTTT. Translation gives CASSFTGGELFF.

This clone was observed a few times. V is TRBV5-1 and J is TRBJ1-1; 9 nucleotides align to TRBD1. CDR3 size: 14 residues. Germline CDR1 and CDR2: SGHRS and YFSETQ. V lost 4 bases, J lost 4 bases, and 5 bases stayed unmatched. The DNA of the CDR3 is TGCGCCAGCAGCCCGACGACAGGGGGCACTGAAGCTTTCTTT. Protein: CASSPTTGGTEAFF.

This chain links TRBV5-1 with TRBJ2-1, with 10 bases identical to TRBD2. V shed 4 bases and J 4 bases; nucleotides not matched to a gene: 5. This CDR3 is built from 15 residues. Germline values: CDR1 SGHRS, CDR2 YFSETQ. The CDR3 reads CASSRSGRFYNEQFF. CDR3 DNA sequence: TGCGCCAGCAGCCGTAGCGGGAGGTTTTACAATGAGCAGTTCTTC.

The V call is TRBV7-9, the J call TRBJ2-1, with 8 positions matching TRBD2. The length of the CDR3 is 14 residues. CDR1 and CDR2 (germline): SEHNR, FQNEAQ (reference sequence). The ends lost 4 bases at V and 6 bases at J; junction bases unmatched: 5. CDR3 sequence: CASSSGLASNEQFF. DNA for the CDR3: TGTGCCAGCAGCTCCGGACTAGCCAGCAATGAGCAGTTCTTC.

This chain links TRBV24-1 with TRBJ2-7, with 9 positions matching TRBD1. V lost 5 bases and J lost 2; bases outside the gene matches: 3. The CDR3 has 14 residues. Per the germline V gene, CDR1 is KGHDR and CDR2 is SFDVKD. In nucleotides, the CDR3 is TGTGCCACCAGTGCCGGACAGGGGACCTACGAGCAGTACTTC. It encodes CATSAGQGTYEQYF.

The chain uses TRBV2 and TRBJ2-4, with 7 bases identical to TRBD2. Germline V gives CDR1 SNHLY, CDR2 FYNNEI. V lost 3 bases and J lost 12; bases outside the gene matches: 2. This CDR3 has 11 amino acids. In nucleotides, the CDR3 is TGTGCCAGCAGTGAGAGCGGGGATCAGTACTTC. Protein product: CASSESGDQYF.

The V call is TRBV18, the J call TRBJ1-1; 8 bases are a match to TRBD1. The CDR3 is 15 amino acids. Trimming took 2 bases from V and 1 from J; bases not matched to a gene: 3. Germline V CDR1 and CDR2: KGHSH, LQKENI. Here the CDR3 DNA reads TGTGCCAGCTCACCAACGGGGACAGGGAACACTGAAGCTTTCTTT. As protein: CASSPTGTGNTEAFF. The complete variable domain, with remaining parts taken from reference TRBV18 and TRBJ1-1, reads NAGVMQNPRHLVRRRGQEARLRCSPMKGHSHVYWYRQLPEEGLKFMVYLQKENIIDESGMPKERFSAEFPKEGPSILRIQQVVRGDSAAYFCASSPTGTGNTEAFFGQGTRLTVV.

The V gene is TRBV19, the J gene TRBJ2-5; D might be TRBD1 (5 bases). Deletions cut 7 bases from V and 3 bases from J, with 21 bases between. The CDR3 has 16 residues. Germline V CDR1 and CDR2: LNHDA, SQIVND (reference sequence). The CDR3, as DNA: TGTGCCAGTAATCCCCCAGGCCCAGGGAAGGAAGAGACCCAGTACTTC. Translated, it gives CASNPPGPGKEETQYF.

This clone was recorded a few times. V and J are TRBV11-2 and TRBJ2-5; TRBD2 might be the D (5 bases). From germline, CDR1 is SGHAT and CDR2 FQNNGV. The V end was cut by 1 base, the J end by 3 bases, with 15 bases between. There are 16 residues in the CDR3. The CDR3 DNA follows: TGTGCCAGCAGCTTAGGGGTTATCGGGAAGAAAGAGACCCAGTACTTC. This translates into CASSLGVIGKKETQYF.

The chain uses TRBV10-3 and TRBJ2-1; no firm D call. V gave up 2 bases and J gave up 9 bases, with 11 bases separating them. Germline assignment: CDR1 ENHRY and CDR2 SYGVKD. The CDR3 extends over 13 amino acids. CDR3 sequence (DNA): TGTGCCATCAGTGAGGCGGCCACCACTGAGCAGTTCTTC. It specifies CAISEAATTEQFF.

The chain has TRBV19 and TRBJ1-3; possibly TRBD1 for D (6 bases). Germline lookup yields CDR1 LNHDA and CDR2 SQIVND (reference sequence). The germline V and J ends were trimmed by 7 bases and 2 bases, with 12 bases remaining between them. CDR3 size: 14 residues. CDR3 sequence (DNA): TGTGCCAGTAACGCAGGGGATGCTGGAAACACCATATATTTT. This encodes CASNAGDAGNTIYF.

The J gene is TRBJ1-2, the V gene TRBV3-1 (or the pseudogene TRBV3-2); 8 nucleotides align to TRBD1. In germline, CDR1 is LGHDT, CDR2 YNNKEL (reference sequence). The CDR3 runs to 14 residues. V shed 6 bases, J shed 0 bases, and the junction held 3 bases outside the gene matches. The CDR3 DNA reads TGTGCCAGCAGGACACAGGGGGCTAACTATGGCTACACCTTC. Its protein product is CASRTQGANYGYTF.

In the case of this clone: The sample contains more than one DNA sequence encoding this CDR3. V and J are TRBV9 and TRBJ1-2; TRBD1 aligns across 7 bases. From germline, CDR1 is SGDLS and CDR2 YYNGEE. CDR3 size: 15 residues. V lost 3 bases, J lost 4 bases, and 9 bases stayed unmatched. The CDR3 protein is CASSAWDSPFYGYTF. The DNA of the CDR3 is TGTGCCAGCAGCGCCTGGGACAGTCCCTTCTATGGCTACACCTTC. The full variable domain, rest sourced from reference TRBV9 and TRBJ1-2, is DSGVTQTPKHLITATGQRVTLRCSPRSGDLSVYWYQQSLDQGLQFLIQYYNGEERAKGNILERFSAQQFPDLHSELNLSSLELGDSALYFCASSAWDSPFYGYTFGSGTRLTVV.

The chain carries TRBV7-9 and TRBJ2-3; 8 nucleotides match TRBD2. Trimming removed 5 bases from V and 4 bases from J; junction bases left unmatched: 8. CDR1 SEHNR and CDR2 FQNEAQ come from the germline V gene (reference sequence). CDR3 size: 15 residues. CDR3 DNA sequence: TGTGCCAGCAGCCTAACTAGCGGTGTCCCAGATACGCAGTATTTT. Encoded protein: CASSLTSGVPDTQYF.

The chain recombines TRBV9 with TRBJ1-4; 10 nucleotides match TRBD1. V dropped 2 bases and J dropped 7; count of bases not matched to a gene: 5. The V gene's germline CDR1 is SGDLS and CDR2 YYNGEE. The CDR3 contains 15 residues. The CDR3 region is CASSVRQGASEKLFF. The CDR3 DNA reads as TGTGCCAGCAGCGTTCGACAGGGGGCCAGTGAAAAACTGTTTTTT.

The count of this clone is one. The gene calls are TRBV5-1 and TRBJ2-1; 10 nucleotides align to TRBD2. Germline trimming cut 4 bases from V and 1 base from J; bases unmatched to any gene: 8. The CDR3 totals 17 residues. The germline gives CDR1 SGHRS, CDR2 YFSETQ. Here the CDR3 DNA reads TGCGCCAGCAGCCCTCTCGAAGCGGGAGGGTCCTACAATGAGCAGTTCTTC. The encoded protein is CASSPLEAGGSYNEQFF.

The chain has TRBV2 and TRBJ1-2; 11 bases agree with TRBD1. CDR3 length equals 16 residues. The junction had 12 bases not matched to a gene; V was cut back by 6 bases and J by 6 bases. Germline values: CDR1 SNHLY, CDR2 FYNNEI. The CDR3 DNA is TGTGCCAGCAGGACCTTCCCGGACAGGGGGCCAGATGGCTACACCTTC. This encodes CASRTFPDRGPDGYTF.

The CDR3 nucleotides are TGCGCCAGCAGCCCACAGGGGGCACGGGAAAAACTGTTTTTT. Translation: CASSPQGAREKLFF. The chain carries TRBV5-1 and TRBJ1-4; 9 nucleotides match TRBD1. The CDR3 runs to 14 residues. CDR1 SGHRS and CDR2 YFSETQ come from the germline V gene. V shed 4 bases and J 8 bases; nucleotides not matched to a gene: 6.

The chain carries TRBV2 and TRBJ2-7; the D gene is possibly TRBD2 (6 bases). The CDR3 runs to 15 residues. The V gene's germline CDR1 is SNHLY and CDR2 FYNNEI. The V end was cut by 4 bases, the J end by 4 bases, with 17 bases between. CDR3 coding DNA: TGTGCCAGCAGTGTATTAACTAGCAGAAGATACGAGCAGTACTTC. This codes for CASSVLTSRRYEQYF.

The chain carries TRBV5-1 and TRBJ2-7, with TRBD2 identical over 9 bases. The CDR3 runs to 14 residues. With V trimmed by 4 bases and J by 7 bases, 9 bases remained unmatched. Germline V gene lookup returns CDR1 SGHRS and CDR2 YFSETQ. DNA of the CDR3: TGCGCCAGCAGCGTGTCTAGCGGGATAGGGGAGCAGTACTTC. This encodes CASSVSSGIGEQYF.

This rearrangement joins TRBV19 to TRBJ2-6; no definite D call. The V gene lost 7 bases and the J gene lost 2 bases, with 6 bases spanning the gap. The CDR3 sequence is 13 residues long. Germline CDR1 and CDR2: LNHDA and SQIVND (reference sequence). Here the CDR3 reads CASTDTGANVLTF. CDR3 nucleotide sequence: TGTGCCAGTACCGACACTGGGGCCAACGTCCTGACTTTC.

The gene calls are TRBV6-6 and TRBJ1-4, with 7 bases identical to TRBD1. J was trimmed by 5 bases and V by 5 bases; bases with no gene match: 8. Per the germline V gene, CDR1 is MNHNY and CDR2 is SVGAGI (reference sequence). This CDR3 region has 15 residues. In DNA, the CDR3 is TGTGCCAGCAGTCCCCTGACAGGGAGAAATGAAAAACTGTTTTTT. Encoded protein: CASSPLTGRNEKLFF.

The chain recombines TRBV7-3 with TRBJ1-5; D remains ambiguous. The CDR3 covers 13 residues. The V gene lost 5 bases and the J gene lost 7 bases, with 12 bases spanning the gap. Germline values: CDR1 SGHTA, CDR2 FQGTGA. CDR3 residues: CASSLTGEQPQHF. The CDR3 nucleotides read TGTGCCAGCAGCCTCACCGGGGAACAGCCCCAGCATTTT.

The V call is TRBV9, the J call TRBJ2-5, with TRBD2 matching over 7 bases. This CDR3 has 17 residues. In germline, CDR1 is SGDLS, CDR2 YYNGEE. V shed 0 bases, J shed 2 bases, and the junction held 10 bases outside the gene matches. The CDR3 region is CASSVAPIGRGQETQYF. The CDR3 DNA sequence: TGTGCCAGCAGCGTAGCCCCTATAGGGAGGGGTCAAGAGACCCAGTACTTC. The whole variable domain, remainder taken from reference TRBV9 and TRBJ2-5, is DSGVTQTPKHLITATGQRVTLRCSPRSGDLSVYWYQQSLDQGLQFLIQYYNGEERAKGNILERFSAQQFPDLHSELNLSSLELGDSALYFCASSVAPIGRGQETQYFGPGTRLLVL.

The rearrangement joins TRBV11-3 to TRBJ1-1; no clear D. Deletions cut 1 base from V and 9 bases from J, with 12 bases between. The CDR3 sequence is 13 residues long. Germline CDR1 SGHNT, CDR2 YENEEA. The CDR3 DNA follows: TGTGCCAGCAGCTTAGGTCGGTCCAATCAAGCTTTCTTT. It encodes CASSLGRSNQAFF.

In this sample, this clone turned up once. V is TRBV19 and J is TRBJ2-2, with 11 nucleotides matching TRBD1. Germline assignment: CDR1 LNHDA and CDR2 SQIVND (reference sequence). The CDR3 covers 16 residues. V shed 1 base and J 4 bases; nucleotides not matched to a gene: 2. The CDR3 DNA follows: TGTGCCAGTAGTATAGGGGGGACAGGGGGCACCGGGGAGCTGTTTTTT. Translated, it gives CASSIGGTGGTGELFF.

The V call is TRBV6-4, the J call TRBJ2-2, with TRBD2 identical over 7 bases. V lost 0 bases and J lost 7; bases outside the gene matches: 8. This CDR3 contains 16 residues. CDR1 and CDR2 (germline): MRHNA, SNTAGT. CDR3 loop: CASSDSRGRADGELFF. The CDR3 DNA reads as TGTGCCAGCAGTGACTCTCGGGGGAGGGCCGACGGGGAGCTGTTTTTT.